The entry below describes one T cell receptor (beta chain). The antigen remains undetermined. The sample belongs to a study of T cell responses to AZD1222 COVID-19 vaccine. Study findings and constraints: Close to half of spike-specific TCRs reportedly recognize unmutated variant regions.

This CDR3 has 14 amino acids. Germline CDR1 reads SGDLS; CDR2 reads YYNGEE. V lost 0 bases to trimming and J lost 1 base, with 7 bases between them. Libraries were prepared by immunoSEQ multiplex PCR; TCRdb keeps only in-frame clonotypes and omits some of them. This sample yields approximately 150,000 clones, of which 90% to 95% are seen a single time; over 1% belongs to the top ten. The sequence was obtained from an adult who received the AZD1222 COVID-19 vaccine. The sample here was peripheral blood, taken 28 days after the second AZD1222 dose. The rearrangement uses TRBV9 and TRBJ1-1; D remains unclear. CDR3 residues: CASSVGEGNTEAFF. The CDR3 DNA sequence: TGTGCCAGCAGCGTAGGCGAGGGGAACACTGAAGCTTTCTTT.